The rows below give T cell receptor beta chains drawn from one sample of a study of T cell changes during pregnancy in multiple sclerosis. Some clones are missing from TCRdb's copy, which holds only in-frame ones; the method was immunoSEQ multiplex PCR. Of around 95,000 clones listed, around 92% are singletons. The sequencing here drew on peripheral blood, taken after pregnancy. These receptors came from a female donor in good health, enrolled as a control in a pregnancy study. Both conserved end residues are part of each CDR3. Fields, in order: J gene, V gene, D gene, clone size, CDR3 DNA, CDR3 protein. D genes are given only for firm matches. Clone size is given for some rows only: seen once, a few or many times, or a class if the clone is expanded.

J gene: TRBJ2-7; V gene: TRBV6-5; D gene: NA; clone size: NA; CDR3 DNA: TGTGCCAGCAGTTACTCCCTAGCGAAGCTTTACGAGCAGTACTTC; CDR3 protein: CASSYSLAKLYEQYF
J gene: TRBJ2-1; V gene: TRBV11-1; D gene: TRBD2; clone size: NA; CDR3 DNA: TGTGCCAGCAGCTCCTCCAGCGGGGGGCCCTACAATGAGCAGTTCTTC; CDR3 protein: CASSSSSGGPYNEQFF
J gene: TRBJ2-2; V gene: TRBV7-2; D gene: TRBD2; clone size: once; CDR3 DNA: TGTGCCAGCAGCTTAGATAGCGGGAGATTGGCCGGGGAGCTGTTTTTT; CDR3 protein: CASSLDSGRLAGELFF
J gene: TRBJ2-7; V gene: TRBV4-1; D gene: NA; clone size: NA; CDR3 DNA: TGCGCCAGCAGCCAAGGAGTACCGGGCGAGCAGTACTTC; CDR3 protein: CASSQGVPGEQYF
J gene: TRBJ1-5; V gene: TRBV11-2; D gene: TRBD1; clone size: NA; CDR3 DNA: TGTGCCAGCAGCCCCGGACAGGGCGATCAGCCCCAGCATTTT; CDR3 protein: CASSPGQGDQPQHF
J gene: TRBJ2-3; V gene: TRBV7-9; D gene: TRBD2; clone size: NA; CDR3 DNA: TGTGCCAGCAGCTCCATGACTAGCGGGAGGGGGGGCACAGATACGCAGTATTTT; CDR3 protein: CASSSMTSGRGGTDTQYF
J gene: TRBJ1-2; V gene: TRBV6-5; D gene: TRBD1; clone size: NA; CDR3 DNA: TGTGCCAGCACCCTCCGGACAGGCGACGGCTACACCTTC; CDR3 protein: CASTLRTGDGYTF
J gene: TRBJ2-3; V gene: TRBV15; D gene: NA; clone size: NA; CDR3 DNA: TGTGCCACCAGCAGAGATGGGCGGGCCGCCCGCACAGATACGCAGTATTTT; CDR3 protein: CATSRDGRAARTDTQYF
J gene: TRBJ2-7; V gene: TRBV5-4; D gene: TRBD1; clone size: NA; CDR3 DNA: TGTGCCAGCAGCTTGGAACAGGGGGGAGGCTACGAGCAGTACTTC; CDR3 protein: CASSLEQGGGYEQYF
J gene: TRBJ2-2; V gene: TRBV2; D gene: TRBD1; clone size: NA; CDR3 DNA: TGTGCCAGCAGTGATGGGACAGGGTATGACGGGGAGCTGTTTTTT; CDR3 protein: CASSDGTGYDGELFF
J gene: TRBJ1-1; V gene: TRBV6-5; D gene: NA; clone size: NA; CDR3 DNA: TGTGCCAGCAGTTCCCTTGGGGCAGGCCTCACCGAAGCTTTCTTT; CDR3 protein: CASSSLGAGLTEAFF